Described below is a single T cell receptor (beta chain) sequence and its context. These data belong to a study of blood T cell repertoires in COVID-19. About the research overall: COVID-19 samples, acute and convalescent, were from the United States, Italy and Spain. In each case, the material was cDNA or gDNA derived from T cells, B-cell-depleted T cells, or PBMCs.

As originally analysed: Amplifying reference gene primers gave estimates of nucleated cell counts. Profiling relied on immunoSEQ multiplex PCR, and the TCRdb table lists in-frame clones only, not all of them. The V and J calls and clone size were taken over from that table, and D and trimming were inferred from the DNA. The sample yields some 87,000 clones, approximately 89% seen once. The clonotype originates from a human donor in a cohort sampled during active COVID-19. Sequenced material: peripheral blood.

CDR3 sequence reads: CSVERGAGEQYF. For the CDR3, the DNA is TGCAGCGTTGAAAGGGGAGCGGGCGAGCAGTACTTC. The chain uses TRBV29-1 and TRBJ2-7; a weak D match, TRBD2 (6 bases). The length of the CDR3 is 12 residues. V lost 2 bases, J lost 6 bases, and 11 bases lay in between. Germline CDR1 SQVTM, CDR2 ANQGSEA.